The rows below give T cell receptor beta chains drawn from one sample of a study of cytomegalovirus exposure and HLA in healthy donors. TCRdb's table, derived via immunoSEQ multiplex PCR, lists solely in-frame clones and lacks some. The table includes about 140,000 clones, around 80% detected once. Source material: PBMCs. These receptors originate from a middle-aged woman in good health and CMV-seronegative. Both conserved end residues are trimmed from each CDR3. Each record gives: CDR3 length, V gene, J gene, clone size, CDR3 protein. Expanded clones are given a class, and other clones once, few, many or no size at all.

len: 13
v_gene: TRBV11-3
j_gene: TRBJ1-3
abundance: .
CDR3aa: ASSPPGQRGNTIY

len: 13
v_gene: TRBV7-2
j_gene: TRBJ2-3
abundance: .
CDR3aa: ASSLVAGNTDTQY

len: 10
v_gene: TRBV27
j_gene: TRBJ2-3
abundance: .
CDR3aa: ASSSHTDTQY

len: 11
v_gene: TRBV7-3
j_gene: TRBJ1-2
abundance: .
CDR3aa: ASSSSGTDGYT

len: 13
v_gene: TRBV7-5
j_gene: TRBJ2-5
abundance: .
CDR3aa: ARSPPRSVQETQY

len: 11
v_gene: TRBV5-8
j_gene: TRBJ1-6
abundance: .
CDR3aa: ASSFGGVSPLH

len: 13
v_gene: TRBV30
j_gene: TRBJ1-3
abundance: .
CDR3aa: AWRFRDRVGNTIY

len: 9
v_gene: TRBV28
j_gene: TRBJ2-3
abundance: .
CDR3aa: ASSSSDTQY

len: 11
v_gene: TRBV28
j_gene: TRBJ1-4
abundance: few
CDR3aa: ASSVYRGVKLF

len: 12
v_gene: TRBV6-5
j_gene: TRBJ2-5
abundance: .
CDR3aa: ANGRVGGGETQY

len: 10
v_gene: TRBV2
j_gene: TRBJ2-1
abundance: .
CDR3aa: ASNLVDSGQF

len: 13
v_gene: TRBV5-8
j_gene: TRBJ2-7
abundance: few
CDR3aa: ASSYPGQVSYEQY

len: 11
v_gene: TRBV19
j_gene: TRBJ2-7
abundance: once
CDR3aa: ASSVDRDYEQY

len: 15
v_gene: TRBV10-3
j_gene: TRBJ1-1
abundance: .
CDR3aa: AISEPLGREENTEAF

len: 11
v_gene: TRBV27
j_gene: TRBJ2-4
abundance: .
CDR3aa: ASTGPPGNIQY

len: 11
v_gene: TRBV28
j_gene: TRBJ1-1
abundance: .
CDR3aa: ASSLNYVTEAF

len: 14
v_gene: TRBV19
j_gene: TRBJ2-1
abundance: once
CDR3aa: ASSIVDSLRYNEQF

len: 12
v_gene: TRBV29-1
j_gene: TRBJ1-3
abundance: .
CDR3aa: SAAPTSSGNTIY

len: 10
v_gene: TRBV6-5
j_gene: TRBJ1-2
abundance: .
CDR3aa: ASRAEYYGYT

len: 10
v_gene: TRBV6-5
j_gene: TRBJ2-5
abundance: .
CDR3aa: ASSYGRETQY

len: 12
v_gene: TRBV30
j_gene: TRBJ1-2
abundance: .
CDR3aa: AWSVSALNYGYT

len: 14
v_gene: TRBV18
j_gene: TRBJ2-3
abundance: .
CDR3aa: ASSPPPGAATDTQY

len: 13
v_gene: TRBV7-9
j_gene: TRBJ2-1
abundance: .
CDR3aa: SSSYEGVSYNEQF

len: 13
v_gene: TRBV5-4
j_gene: TRBJ1-6
abundance: .
CDR3aa: ASSLQGAHNSPLH

len: 13
v_gene: TRBV18
j_gene: TRBJ1-5
abundance: .
CDR3aa: ASSLDGGGNQPQH

len: 13
v_gene: TRBV28
j_gene: TRBJ1-3
abundance: once
CDR3aa: ASSFIGISGNTIY

len: 11
v_gene: TRBV6-1
j_gene: TRBJ1-1
abundance: few
CDR3aa: ASSLYGNTEAF

len: 12
v_gene: TRBV28
j_gene: TRBJ1-2
abundance: .
CDR3aa: ASSPAGASGSYT

len: 11
v_gene: TRBV7-9
j_gene: TRBJ1-4
abundance: few
CDR3aa: ASSLAAGEKLF

len: 12
v_gene: TRBV7-6
j_gene: TRBJ2-4
abundance: .
CDR3aa: ASSSPSNGNSQY

len: 16
v_gene: TRBV30
j_gene: TRBJ1-5
abundance: few
CDR3aa: AWSVPIWGQYSNQPQH

len: 14
v_gene: TRBV18
j_gene: TRBJ1-1
abundance: .
CDR3aa: ASSPPVGRRNTEAF

len: 13
v_gene: TRBV10-1
j_gene: TRBJ2-7
abundance: .
CDR3aa: ASSESVGVGYEQY

len: 14
v_gene: TRBV7-2
j_gene: TRBJ1-5
abundance: .
CDR3aa: ASSSRDRGFNQPQH

len: 11
v_gene: TRBV5-6
j_gene: TRBJ2-5
abundance: .
CDR3aa: ASKSQGQETQY

len: 15
v_gene: TRBV4-2
j_gene: TRBJ1-3
abundance: .
CDR3aa: ASSQAWTGRSGNTIY

len: 14
v_gene: TRBV4-3
j_gene: TRBJ2-7
abundance: .
CDR3aa: ASSQDWGGSPYEQY

len: 11
v_gene: TRBV29-1
j_gene: TRBJ2-5
abundance: .
CDR3aa: SVLGQGPETQY

len: 11
v_gene: TRBV19
j_gene: TRBJ1-1
abundance: .
CDR3aa: ASSSDRNTEAF

len: 13
v_gene: TRBV7-3
j_gene: TRBJ2-5
abundance: .
CDR3aa: ASSLDGRRQETQY

len: 13
v_gene: TRBV7-9
j_gene: TRBJ2-7
abundance: once
CDR3aa: ASSGGTGGYYEQY

len: 11
v_gene: TRBV27
j_gene: TRBJ2-4
abundance: few
CDR3aa: ASGGGAKNIQY

len: 13
v_gene: TRBV7-2
j_gene: TRBJ2-3
abundance: .
CDR3aa: ASSPGTTNTDTQY

len: 13
v_gene: TRBV7-2
j_gene: TRBJ2-3
abundance: .
CDR3aa: ASSLGPGGTDTQY

len: 13
v_gene: TRBV4-1
j_gene: TRBJ1-2
abundance: .
CDR3aa: ASNFNRGSDYGYT